This record looks at one T cell receptor beta chain sequence and its context. The assay was immunoSEQ multiplex PCR, and TCRdb's table has in-frame clones only and misses some. Found here are tens of thousands of clones, 94% of them singletons; the top ten hold about 1.7%. These data originate in a study of T cell changes during pregnancy in multiple sclerosis. The ends lost 5 bases at V and 6 bases at J; junction bases unmatched: 7. The CDR3 runs to 14 residues. CDR1 MDHEN and CDR2 SYDVKM come from the germline V gene. Specimen: peripheral blood, collected after pregnancy. The origin of this receptor is a female donor in good health, enrolled as a control in a pregnancy study. The chain uses TRBV28 and TRBJ1-5; 7 bases are shared with TRBD1. In nucleotides, the CDR3 is TGTGCCAGCAGTCCAAGGGGGCGCGTTCAGCCCCAGCATTTT. Protein: CASSPRGRVQPQHF.